Each of the 10 T cell receptor beta chains below was sequenced from the same sample in a study of control samples from healthy donors and cancer patients. Sequencing used immunoSEQ multiplex PCR; TCRdb keeps in-frame clones, though not all of them. The sample lists 84,000 or so clones, approximately 82% occurring once. Sequencing was performed on PBMCs. All receptors come from a man in his fifties or sixties with head and neck cancer.

The V call is TRBV7-9, the J call TRBJ1-2; D might be TRBD1 (6 bases). Trimming shortened V by 5 bases and J by 4 bases, and 11 bases separated the two germline ends. This CDR3 has 13 amino acids. Germline assignment: CDR1 SEHNR and CDR2 FQNEAQ (reference sequence). The DNA of the CDR3 is TGTGCCAGCAGCCGGACAGACCCCTATGGCTACACCTTC. It specifies CASSRTDPYGYTF.

This clone was counted only a few times. CDR3 residues: CASRRDGSTDTQYF. The CDR3 DNA reads TGCGCCAGCAGGCGGGATGGGAGCACAGATACGCAGTATTTT. This chain joins TRBV5-1 and TRBJ2-3; the D gene is possibly TRBD2 (6 bases). Germline V gives CDR1 SGHRS, CDR2 YFSETQ. Trimming pared 5 bases from V and 0 bases from J, leaving 10 bases between. This CDR3 comprises 14 residues.

The sample holds one count of this clone. The chain employs TRBV18 and TRBJ2-6; D gene ambiguous. This CDR3 spans 14 amino acids. Trimming shortened V by 5 bases and J by 4 bases, and 9 bases separated the two germline ends. Germline assignment: CDR1 KGHSH and CDR2 LQKENI. As DNA, the CDR3 is TGTGCCAGCTCATTAGACGGAGGGGCCAACGTCCTGACTTTC. This codes for CASSLDGGANVLTF. Full variable domain (outside the CDR3, taken from reference TRBV18 and TRBJ2-6): NAGVMQNPRHLVRRRGQEARLRCSPMKGHSHVYWYRQLPEEGLKFMVYLQKENIIDESGMPKERFSAEFPKEGPSILRIQQVVRGDSAAYFCASSLDGGANVLTFGAGSRLTVL.

This clone was counted between two and nine times. J is TRBJ1-5 and V is TRBV5-5; TRBD1 is a possible D gene (5 bases). This CDR3 is 16 amino acids long. Trimming removed 1 base from V and 0 bases from J, with 11 bases in between. Germline values: CDR1 SGHKS, CDR2 YYEKEE (reference sequence). The CDR3 spells CASSLTGRNSNQPQHF. As DNA, the CDR3 is TGTGCCAGCAGCTTGACAGGTAGAAATAGCAATCAGCCCCAGCATTTT.

The chain employs TRBV6-5 and TRBJ1-2; TRBD1 might be the D (6 bases). Germline loops: CDR1 MNHEY, CDR2 SVGAGI. V was trimmed by 6 bases and J by 1 base, leaving 9 bases between them. The CDR3 spans 13 residues. The CDR3 DNA is TGTGCCAGCAGCCAAGGGGGTAACTATGGCTACACCTTC. Amino acids: CASSQGGNYGYTF.

This rearrangement joins TRBV18 to TRBJ2-1; D is uncertain. Germline V gene data show CDR1 as KGHSH and CDR2 as LQKENI. The CDR3 runs 14 residues. Between the trimmed V and J ends, which lost 8 bases and 2 bases, there was a span of 13 bases. The CDR3 spells CASGRQLAYNEQFF. The CDR3 region has the DNA TGTGCCAGCGGTCGCCAACTCGCCTACAATGAGCAGTTCTTC.

V usage is TRBV2 and J usage is TRBJ2-1, with D possibly being TRBD1 (6 bases). Per the germline V gene, CDR1 is SNHLY and CDR2 is FYNNEI. V was trimmed by 6 bases and J by 0 bases, leaving 15 bases between them. This CDR3 is 16 amino acids long. The CDR3 bases are TGTGCCAGCAGAGGGGGAGAAACCAGCTCCTACAATGAGCAGTTCTTC. Residues: CASRGGETSSYNEQFF.

This clone turned up a few times. The V call is TRBV5-1, the J call TRBJ2-1; no firm D call. Germline values: CDR1 SGHRS, CDR2 YFSETQ. The CDR3 length is 11 residues. The V end lost 0 bases, the J end lost 14 bases, and 9 bases lay between the germline ends. The CDR3: CASSLGFGEFF. CDR3 DNA: TGCGCCAGCAGCTTGGGATTTGGGGAGTTCTTC.

The rearrangement joins TRBV28 to TRBJ2-3, with 9 nucleotides matching TRBD1. This CDR3 is 16 amino acids long. Germline CDR1 is MDHEN and CDR2 is SYDVKM. J lost 6 bases, V lost 5 bases, and 12 bases had no gene match. The CDR3 spells CASSTPGTGMRDTQYF. The CDR3 region has the DNA TGTGCCAGCAGTACCCCCGGGACAGGGATGCGGGATACGCAGTATTTT.

This rearrangement joins TRBV12-3 or TRBV12-4 to TRBJ1-6; D remains unclear. The CDR3 loop spans 12 amino acids. The germline V and J ends were trimmed by 3 bases and 6 bases, with 3 bases remaining between them. CDR3 sequence (DNA): TGTGCCAGCAGTTTCCTTAATTCACCCCTCCACTTT. Translated: CASSFLNSPLHF.